This TCR beta chain was documented in a study of shared clonotypes between healthy human individuals. Study findings and constraints: Naive CD4 clonotypes overlapped across several donors at approximately 5.5%.

Cells designated naive CD8 were CD45RO-negative and were positively selected for CCR7, with terminally differentiated effector memory CD45RA+ cells excluded. As to this clone: What it binds is not known.

From germline, CDR1 is SGHVS and CDR2 FNYEAQ. CDR3 size: 15 residues. V was clipped by 6 bases and J by 7 bases; unmatched bases: 8. Using immunoSEQ multiplex PCR, the repertoire was profiled, and TCRdb retains in-frame clones only, with some absent. The table shows about 2 million clones, with approximately 94% occurring only once. The sequencing input was naive CD8+ T cells sorted from blood. This clonotype originated in a man aged 18 to 30 in good health. The gene calls are TRBV7-6 and TRBJ2-1, with 11 bases lining up with TRBD2. CDR3 loop: CASSPLAGVGNEQFF. Here the CDR3 DNA reads TGTGCCAGCAGTCCACTAGCGGGAGTGGGGAATGAGCAGTTCTTC.